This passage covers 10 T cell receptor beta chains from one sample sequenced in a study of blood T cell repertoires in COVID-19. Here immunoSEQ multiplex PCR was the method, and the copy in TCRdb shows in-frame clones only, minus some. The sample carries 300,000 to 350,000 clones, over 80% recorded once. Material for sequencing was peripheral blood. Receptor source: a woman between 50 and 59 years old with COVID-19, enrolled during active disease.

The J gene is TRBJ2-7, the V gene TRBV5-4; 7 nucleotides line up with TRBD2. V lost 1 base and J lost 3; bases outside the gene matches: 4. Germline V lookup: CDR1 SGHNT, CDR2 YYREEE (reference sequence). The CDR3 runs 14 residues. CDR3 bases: TGTGCCAGCAGCTTGTCCGGGAGGTTCTACGAGCAGTACTTC. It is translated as CASSLSGRFYEQYF.

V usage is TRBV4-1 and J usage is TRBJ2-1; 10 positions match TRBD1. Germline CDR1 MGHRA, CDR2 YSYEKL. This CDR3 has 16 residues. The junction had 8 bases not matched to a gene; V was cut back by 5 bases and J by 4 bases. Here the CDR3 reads CASSYSGTGEYNEQFF. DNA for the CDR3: TGCGCCAGCAGCTATTCCGGGACAGGGGAATACAATGAGCAGTTCTTC.

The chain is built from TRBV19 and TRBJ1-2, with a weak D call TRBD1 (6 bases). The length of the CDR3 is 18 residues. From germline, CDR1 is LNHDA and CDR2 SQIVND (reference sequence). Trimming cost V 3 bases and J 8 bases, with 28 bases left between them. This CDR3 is CASSIPVGTYLHGGGYTF. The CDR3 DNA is TGTGCCAGTAGTATCCCTGTCGGGACATATCTCCATGGCGGAGGCTACACCTTC.

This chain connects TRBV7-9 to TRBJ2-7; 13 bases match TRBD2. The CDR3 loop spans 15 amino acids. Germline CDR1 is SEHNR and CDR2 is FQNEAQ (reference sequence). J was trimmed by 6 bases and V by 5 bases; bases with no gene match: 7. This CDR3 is CASSLGLAGAGEQYF. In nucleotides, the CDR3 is TGTGCCAGCAGCCTTGGACTAGCGGGAGCGGGCGAGCAGTACTTC.

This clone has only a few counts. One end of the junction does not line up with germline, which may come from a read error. The CDR3 DNA follows: TGTGCTAGCAGCTTATCGGACTTTAACACCGGGGAGCTGTTTTTT. Residues: CASSLSDFNTGELFF. The chain has TRBV7-7 and TRBJ2-2; a possible D gene is TRBD2 (5 bases). This CDR3 contains 15 residues. Germline V gene data show CDR1 as SSHAT and CDR2 as FNYEAQ (reference sequence).

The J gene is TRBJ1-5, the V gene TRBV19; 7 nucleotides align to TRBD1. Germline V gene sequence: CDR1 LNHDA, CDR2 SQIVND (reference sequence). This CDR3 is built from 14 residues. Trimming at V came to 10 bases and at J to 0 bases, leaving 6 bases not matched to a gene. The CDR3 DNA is TGTGCCACTTTGGGACAGCTTAGCAATCAGCCCCAGCATTTT. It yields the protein CATLGQLSNQPQHF.

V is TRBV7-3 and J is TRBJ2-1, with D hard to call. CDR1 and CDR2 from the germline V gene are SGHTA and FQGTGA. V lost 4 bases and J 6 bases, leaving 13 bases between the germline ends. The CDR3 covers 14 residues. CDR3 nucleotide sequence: TGTGCCAGCAGCTCCCCGGGTAGTTCCAATGAGCAGTTCTTC. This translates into CASSSPGSSNEQFF.

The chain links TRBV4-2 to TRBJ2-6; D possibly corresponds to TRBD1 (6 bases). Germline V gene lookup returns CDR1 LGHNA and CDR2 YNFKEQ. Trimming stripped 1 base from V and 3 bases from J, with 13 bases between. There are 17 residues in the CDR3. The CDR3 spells CASSQAMGARGANVLTF. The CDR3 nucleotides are TGTGCCAGCAGCCAAGCAATGGGGGCGCGTGGGGCCAACGTCCTGACTTTC.

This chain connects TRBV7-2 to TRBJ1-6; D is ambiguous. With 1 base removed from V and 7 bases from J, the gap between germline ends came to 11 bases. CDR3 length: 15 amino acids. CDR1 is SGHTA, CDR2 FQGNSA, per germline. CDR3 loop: CASSLDGLTNSPLHF. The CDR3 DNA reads TGTGCCAGCAGCTTAGATGGACTTACCAATTCACCCCTCCACTTT.

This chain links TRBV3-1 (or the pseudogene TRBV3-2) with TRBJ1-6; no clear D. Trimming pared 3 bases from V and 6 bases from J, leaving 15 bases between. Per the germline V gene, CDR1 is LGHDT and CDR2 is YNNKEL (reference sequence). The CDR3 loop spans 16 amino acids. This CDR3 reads CASSQLGLLANSPLHF. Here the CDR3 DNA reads TGTGCCAGCAGCCAGTTGGGCCTCCTCGCTAATTCACCCCTCCACTTT.